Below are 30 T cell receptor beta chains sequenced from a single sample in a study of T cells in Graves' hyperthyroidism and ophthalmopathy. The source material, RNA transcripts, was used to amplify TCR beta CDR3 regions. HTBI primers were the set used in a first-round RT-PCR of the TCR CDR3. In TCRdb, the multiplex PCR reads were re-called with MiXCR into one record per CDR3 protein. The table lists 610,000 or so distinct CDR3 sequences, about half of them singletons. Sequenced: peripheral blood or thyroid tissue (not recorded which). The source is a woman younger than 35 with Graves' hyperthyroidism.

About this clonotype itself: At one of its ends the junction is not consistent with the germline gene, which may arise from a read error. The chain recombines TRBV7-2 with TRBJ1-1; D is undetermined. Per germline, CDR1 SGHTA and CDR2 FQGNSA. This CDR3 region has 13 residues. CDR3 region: CASSPPWAGEAFF. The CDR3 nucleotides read TGCGCCAGCAGCCCTCCCTGGGCGGGTGAAGCTTTCTTT.

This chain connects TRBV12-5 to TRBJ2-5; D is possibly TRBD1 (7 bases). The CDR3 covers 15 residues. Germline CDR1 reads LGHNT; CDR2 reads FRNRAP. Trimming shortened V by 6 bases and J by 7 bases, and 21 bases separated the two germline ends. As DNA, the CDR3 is TGTGCTAGTGGCCCATCTAGGGGGCGGGACGCGACCCAGTACTTC. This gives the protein CASGPSRGRDATQYF.

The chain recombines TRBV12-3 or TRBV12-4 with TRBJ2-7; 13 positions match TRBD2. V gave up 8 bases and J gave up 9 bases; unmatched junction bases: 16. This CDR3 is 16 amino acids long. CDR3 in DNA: TGTGCCAGCCTCGCTGAGACTAGCGGGGGGCCCTTAGGGCAGTACTTC. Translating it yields CASLAETSGGPLGQYF.

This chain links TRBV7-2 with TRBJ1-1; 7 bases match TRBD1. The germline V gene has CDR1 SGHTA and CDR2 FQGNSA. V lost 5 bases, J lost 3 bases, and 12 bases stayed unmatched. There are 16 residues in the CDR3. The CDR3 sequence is CASSPGRGYEHTEAFF. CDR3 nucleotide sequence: TGTGCCAGCAGCCCGGGCAGGGGGTATGAGCACACTGAAGCTTTCTTT.

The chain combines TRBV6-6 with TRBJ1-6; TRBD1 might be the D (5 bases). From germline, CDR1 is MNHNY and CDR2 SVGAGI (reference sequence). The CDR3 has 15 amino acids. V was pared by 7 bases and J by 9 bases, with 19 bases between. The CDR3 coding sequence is TGTGCCAGCATCGGATCAGGGAGTCTTAGTTCACCCCTCCACTTT. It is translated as CASIGSGSLSSPLHF.

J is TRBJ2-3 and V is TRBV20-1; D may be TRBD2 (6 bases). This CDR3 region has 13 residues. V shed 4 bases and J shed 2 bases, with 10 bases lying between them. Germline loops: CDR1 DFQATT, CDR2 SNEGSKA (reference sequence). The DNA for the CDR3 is TGCAGTGCTAAGCGGGCCTACACAGATACGCAGTATTTT. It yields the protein CSAKRAYTDTQYF.

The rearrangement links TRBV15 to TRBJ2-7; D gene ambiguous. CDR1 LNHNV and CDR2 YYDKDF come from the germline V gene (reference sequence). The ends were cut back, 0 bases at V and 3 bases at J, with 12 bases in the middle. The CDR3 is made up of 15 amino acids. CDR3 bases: TGTGCCACCAGCAGAGATCGGCCCCCTCTCTACGAGCAGTACTTC. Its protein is CATSRDRPPLYEQYF.

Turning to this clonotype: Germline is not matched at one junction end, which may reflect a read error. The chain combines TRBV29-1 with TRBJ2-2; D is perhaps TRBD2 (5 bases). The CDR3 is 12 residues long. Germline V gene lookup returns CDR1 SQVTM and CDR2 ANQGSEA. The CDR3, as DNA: TGCAGCGTTGAAGATCTTCGACGGGGAGCTGTTTTT. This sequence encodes CSVEDLRRGAVF.

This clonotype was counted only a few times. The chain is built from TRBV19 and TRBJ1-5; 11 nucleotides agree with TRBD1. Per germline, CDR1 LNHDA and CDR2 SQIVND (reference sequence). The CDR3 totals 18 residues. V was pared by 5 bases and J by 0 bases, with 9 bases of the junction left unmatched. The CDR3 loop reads CASSYAGTGGYSNQPQHF. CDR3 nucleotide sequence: TGTGCCAGTAGTTATGCGGGGACAGGGGGTTATAGCAATCAGCCCCAGCATTTT.

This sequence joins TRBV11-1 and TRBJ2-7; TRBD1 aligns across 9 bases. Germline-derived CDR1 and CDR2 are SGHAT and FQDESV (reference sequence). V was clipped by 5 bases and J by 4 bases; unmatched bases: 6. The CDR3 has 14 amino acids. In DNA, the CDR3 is TGTGCCAGCAGCGCCGCGACAGGGGGTTACGAGCAGTACTTC. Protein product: CASSAATGGYEQYF.

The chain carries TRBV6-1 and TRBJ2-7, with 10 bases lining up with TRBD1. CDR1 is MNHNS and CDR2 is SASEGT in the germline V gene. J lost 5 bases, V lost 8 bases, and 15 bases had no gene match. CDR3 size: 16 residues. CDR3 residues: CASGGRGQGGQDEQYF. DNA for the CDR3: TGTGCCAGCGGGGGACGAGGACAGGGGGGTCAGGACGAGCAGTACTTC.

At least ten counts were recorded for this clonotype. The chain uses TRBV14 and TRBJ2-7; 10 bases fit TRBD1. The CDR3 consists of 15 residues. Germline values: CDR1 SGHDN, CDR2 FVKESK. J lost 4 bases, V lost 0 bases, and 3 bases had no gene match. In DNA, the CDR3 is TGTGCCAGCAGCCAAGATCCGGACAGGGGGTACGAGCAGTACTTC. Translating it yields CASSQDPDRGYEQYF.

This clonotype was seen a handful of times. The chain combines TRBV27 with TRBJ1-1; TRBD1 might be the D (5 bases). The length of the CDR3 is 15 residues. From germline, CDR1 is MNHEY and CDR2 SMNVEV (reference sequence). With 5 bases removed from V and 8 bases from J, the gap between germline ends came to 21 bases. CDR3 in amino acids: CASSPSIGRTPEAFF. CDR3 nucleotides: TGTGCCAGCAGTCCATCCATAGGTCGGACACCCGAAGCTTTCTTT.

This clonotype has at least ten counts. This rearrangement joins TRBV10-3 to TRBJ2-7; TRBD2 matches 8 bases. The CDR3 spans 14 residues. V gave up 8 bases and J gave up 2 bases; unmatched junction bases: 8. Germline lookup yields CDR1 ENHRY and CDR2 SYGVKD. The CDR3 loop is CAIAPGLGPYEQYF. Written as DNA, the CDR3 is TGTGCCATCGCCCCGGGACTAGGCCCCTACGAGCAGTACTTC.

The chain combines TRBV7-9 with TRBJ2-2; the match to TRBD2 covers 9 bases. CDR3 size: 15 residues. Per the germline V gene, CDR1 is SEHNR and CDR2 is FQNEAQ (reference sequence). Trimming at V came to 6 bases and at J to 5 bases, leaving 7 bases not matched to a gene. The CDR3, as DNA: TGTGCCAGCAGGGCTAGCGGGACTGGTACCGGGGAGCTGTTTTTT. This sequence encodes CASRASGTGTGELFF. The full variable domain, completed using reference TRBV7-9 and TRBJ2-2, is DTGVSQNPRHKITKRGQNVTFRCDPISEHNRLYWYRQTLGQGPEFLTYFQNEAQLEKSRLLSDRFSAERPKGSFSTLEIQRTEQGDSAMYLCASRASGTGTGELFFGEGSRLTVL.

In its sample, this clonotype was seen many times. DNA of the CDR3: TGCGCCAGCAGCTCGTCGATACGAGAGACCCAGTACTTC. It encodes CASSSSIRETQYF. This rearrangement joins TRBV5-1 to TRBJ2-5; D remains ambiguous. This CDR3 comprises 13 residues. Germline V lookup: CDR1 SGHRS, CDR2 YFSETQ. The V end was cut by 3 bases, the J end by 4 bases, with 10 bases between.

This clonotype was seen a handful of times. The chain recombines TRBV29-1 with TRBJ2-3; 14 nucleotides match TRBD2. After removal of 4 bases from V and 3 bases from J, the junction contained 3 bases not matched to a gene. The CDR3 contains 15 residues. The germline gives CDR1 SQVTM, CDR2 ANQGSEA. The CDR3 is CSVGGLAGGTDTQYF. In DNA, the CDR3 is TGCAGCGTTGGAGGACTAGCGGGAGGAACAGATACGCAGTATTTT.

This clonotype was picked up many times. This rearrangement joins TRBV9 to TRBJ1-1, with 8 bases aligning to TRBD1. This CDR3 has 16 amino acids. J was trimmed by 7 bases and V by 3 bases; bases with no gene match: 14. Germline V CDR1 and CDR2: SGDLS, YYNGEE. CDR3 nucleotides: TGTGCCAGCAGCGCCCTACCCCCAGGGGGCTCAGGTGAAGCTTTCTTT. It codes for CASSALPPGGSGEAFF.

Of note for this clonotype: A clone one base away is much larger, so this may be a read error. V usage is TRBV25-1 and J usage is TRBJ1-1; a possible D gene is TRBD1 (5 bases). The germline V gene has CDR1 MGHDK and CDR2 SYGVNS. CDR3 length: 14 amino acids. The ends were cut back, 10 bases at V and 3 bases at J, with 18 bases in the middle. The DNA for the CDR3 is TGTGCCACGTGTAGGACACGGGGTGACACTGAAGCTTTCTTT. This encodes CATCRTRGDTEAFF.

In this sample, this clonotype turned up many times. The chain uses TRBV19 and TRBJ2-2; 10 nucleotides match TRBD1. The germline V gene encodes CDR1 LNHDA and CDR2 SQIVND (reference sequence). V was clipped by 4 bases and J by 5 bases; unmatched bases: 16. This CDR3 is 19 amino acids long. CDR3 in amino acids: CASSTRTGGSISRTGELFF. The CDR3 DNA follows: TGTGCCAGTAGTACGAGGACAGGGGGGTCGATATCTAGGACCGGGGAGCTGTTTTTT.

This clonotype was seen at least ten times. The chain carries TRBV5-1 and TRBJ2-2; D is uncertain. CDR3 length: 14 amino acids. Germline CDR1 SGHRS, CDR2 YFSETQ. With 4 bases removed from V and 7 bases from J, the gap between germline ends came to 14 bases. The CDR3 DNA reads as TGCGCCAGCAGCCACCGGGCCTCCGGCGGGGAGCTGTTTTTT. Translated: CASSHRASGGELFF. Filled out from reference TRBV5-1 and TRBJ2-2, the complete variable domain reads KAGVTQTPRYLIKTRGQQVTLSCSPISGHRSVSWYQQTPGQGLQFLFEYFSETQRNKGNFPGRFSGRQFSNSRSEMNVSTLELGDSALYLCASSHRASGGELFFGEGSRLTVL.

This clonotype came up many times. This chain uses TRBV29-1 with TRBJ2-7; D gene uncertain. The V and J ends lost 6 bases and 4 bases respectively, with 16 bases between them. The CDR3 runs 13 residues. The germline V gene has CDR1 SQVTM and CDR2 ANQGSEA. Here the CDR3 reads CSVVLFGIYEQYF. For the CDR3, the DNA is TGCAGCGTCGTACTCTTTGGAATTTACGAGCAGTACTTC.

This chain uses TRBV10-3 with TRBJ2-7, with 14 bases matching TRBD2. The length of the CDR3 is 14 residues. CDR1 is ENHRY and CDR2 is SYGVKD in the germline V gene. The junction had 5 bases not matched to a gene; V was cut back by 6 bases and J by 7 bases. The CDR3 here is CAIRGTSGSGEQYF. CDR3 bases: TGTGCCATCAGGGGGACTAGCGGGAGTGGTGAGCAGTACTTC.

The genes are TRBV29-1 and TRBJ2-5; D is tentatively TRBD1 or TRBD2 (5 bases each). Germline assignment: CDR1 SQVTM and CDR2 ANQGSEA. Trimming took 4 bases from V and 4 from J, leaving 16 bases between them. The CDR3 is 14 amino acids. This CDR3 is CSVVGAGGGETQYF. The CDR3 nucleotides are TGCAGCGTTGTCGGGGCAGGCGGAGGAGAGACCCAGTACTTC.

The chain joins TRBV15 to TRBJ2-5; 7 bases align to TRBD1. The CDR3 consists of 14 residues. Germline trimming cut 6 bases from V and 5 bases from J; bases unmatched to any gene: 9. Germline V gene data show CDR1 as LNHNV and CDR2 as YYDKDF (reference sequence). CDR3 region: CATSLGQTRETQYF. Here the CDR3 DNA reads TGTGCCACCAGTTTGGGACAGACAAGGGAGACCCAGTACTTC. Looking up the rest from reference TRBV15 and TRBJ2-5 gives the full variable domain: DAMVIQNPRYQVTQFGKPVTLSCSQTLNHNVMYWYQQKSSQAPKLLFHYYDKDFNNEADTPDNFQSRRPNTSFCFLDIRSPGLGDTAMYLCATSLGQTRETQYFGPGTRLLVL.

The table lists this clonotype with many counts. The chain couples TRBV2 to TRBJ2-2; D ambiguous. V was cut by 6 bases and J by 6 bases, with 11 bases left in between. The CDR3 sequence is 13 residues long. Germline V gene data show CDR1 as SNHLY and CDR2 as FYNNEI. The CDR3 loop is CASRAPQPGELFF. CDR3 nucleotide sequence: TGTGCCAGCAGGGCTCCCCAGCCCGGGGAGCTGTTTTTT.

The CDR3 reads CATSRVADSFYEQYF. Written as DNA, the CDR3 is TGTGCCACCAGCAGGGTAGCGGACAGCTTCTACGAGCAGTACTTC. The rearrangement links TRBV15 to TRBJ2-7, with D perhaps given as TRBD1 or TRBD2 (6 bases each). The CDR3 spans 15 residues. Trimming removed 3 bases at V and 3 bases at J, with 15 bases between. Germline lookup yields CDR1 LNHNV and CDR2 YYDKDF (reference sequence).

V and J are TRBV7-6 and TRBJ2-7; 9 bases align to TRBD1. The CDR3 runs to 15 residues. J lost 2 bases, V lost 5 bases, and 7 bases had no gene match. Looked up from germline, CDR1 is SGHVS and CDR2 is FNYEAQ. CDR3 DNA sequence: TGTGCCAGCAGCCAAGGCGGGACAGGGCCCTACGAGCAGTACTTC. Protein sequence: CASSQGGTGPYEQYF.

The CDR3 region is CASSQARRGVADTQYF. DNA of the CDR3: TGTGCCAGCAGCCAAGCGCGGCGGGGGGTTGCAGATACGCAGTATTTT. This sequence joins TRBV14 and TRBJ2-3, with 8 bases matching TRBD2. Unmatched junction bases numbered 7, after V lost 1 base and J lost 4 bases. This CDR3 comprises 16 residues. CDR1 and CDR2 from the germline V gene are SGHDN and FVKESK.

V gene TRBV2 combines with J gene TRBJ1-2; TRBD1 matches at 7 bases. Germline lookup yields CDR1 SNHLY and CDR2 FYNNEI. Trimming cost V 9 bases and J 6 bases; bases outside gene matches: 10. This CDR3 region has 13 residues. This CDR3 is CASDQGVGDGYTF. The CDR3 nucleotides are TGTGCCAGTGATCAGGGGGTTGGGGATGGCTACACCTTC. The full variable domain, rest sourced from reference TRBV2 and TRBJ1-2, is EPEVTQTPSHQVTQMGQEVILRCVPISNHLYFYWYRQILGQKVEFLVSFYNNEISEKSEIFDDQFSVERPDGSNFTLKIRSTKLEDSAMYFCASDQGVGDGYTFGSGTRLTVV.